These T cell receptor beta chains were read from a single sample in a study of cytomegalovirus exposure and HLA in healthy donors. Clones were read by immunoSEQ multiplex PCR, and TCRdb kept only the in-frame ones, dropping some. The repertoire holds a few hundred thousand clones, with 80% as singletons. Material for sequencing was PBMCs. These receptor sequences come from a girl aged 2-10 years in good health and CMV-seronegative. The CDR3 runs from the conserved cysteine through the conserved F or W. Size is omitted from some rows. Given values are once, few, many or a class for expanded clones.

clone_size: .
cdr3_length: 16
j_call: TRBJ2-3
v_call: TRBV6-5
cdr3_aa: CASSSRPGGEADTQYF

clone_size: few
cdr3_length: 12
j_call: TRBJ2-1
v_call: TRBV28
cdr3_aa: CAGGGSGNEQFF

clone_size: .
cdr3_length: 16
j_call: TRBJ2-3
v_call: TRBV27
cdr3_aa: CASSLTSGSSTDTQYF

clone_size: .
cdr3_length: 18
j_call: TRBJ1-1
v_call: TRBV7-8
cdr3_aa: CASSPARIERTWDTEAFF

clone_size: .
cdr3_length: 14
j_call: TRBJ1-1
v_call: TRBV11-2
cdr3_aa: CASRRSTGETEAFF

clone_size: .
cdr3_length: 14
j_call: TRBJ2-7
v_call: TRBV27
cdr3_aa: CASKKGLASYEQYF

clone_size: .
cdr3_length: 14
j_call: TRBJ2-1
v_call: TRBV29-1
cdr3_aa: CSVGRAGVRNEQFF

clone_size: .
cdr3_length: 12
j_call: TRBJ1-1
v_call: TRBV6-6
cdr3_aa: CASSYPNTEAFF

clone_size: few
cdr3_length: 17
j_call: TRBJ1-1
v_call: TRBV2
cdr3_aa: CASRRPVGGDKNTEAFF

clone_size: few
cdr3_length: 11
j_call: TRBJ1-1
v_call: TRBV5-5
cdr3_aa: CASSPDRVAFF

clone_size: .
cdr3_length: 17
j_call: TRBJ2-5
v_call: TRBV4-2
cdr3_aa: CASSQDRAGLAGETQYF

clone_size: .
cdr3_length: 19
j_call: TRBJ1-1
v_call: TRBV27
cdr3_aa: CASSLRITGQTELNTEAFF

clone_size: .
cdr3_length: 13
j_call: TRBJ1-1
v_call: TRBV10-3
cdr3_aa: CAIRRTVNTEAFF

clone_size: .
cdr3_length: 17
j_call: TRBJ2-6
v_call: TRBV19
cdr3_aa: CASSPGWGDSGANVLTF

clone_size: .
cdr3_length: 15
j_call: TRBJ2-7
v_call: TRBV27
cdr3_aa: CATKVNPGHPDEQYF

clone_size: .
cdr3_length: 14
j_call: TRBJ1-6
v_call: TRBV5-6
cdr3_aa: CASRFGGVNSPLHF

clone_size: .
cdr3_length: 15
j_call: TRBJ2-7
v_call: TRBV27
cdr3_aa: CASSLWGQGIQEQYF

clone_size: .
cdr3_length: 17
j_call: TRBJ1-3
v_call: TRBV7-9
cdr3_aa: CASSPDRGLLAGNTIYF

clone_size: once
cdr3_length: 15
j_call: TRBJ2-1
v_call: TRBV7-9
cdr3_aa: CSSSYGTSQGNEQFF

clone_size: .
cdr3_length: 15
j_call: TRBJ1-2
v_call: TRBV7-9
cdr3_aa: CASSLAPGQDYGYTF

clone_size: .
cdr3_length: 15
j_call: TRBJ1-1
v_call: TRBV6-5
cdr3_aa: CASSYSSGGNTEAFF

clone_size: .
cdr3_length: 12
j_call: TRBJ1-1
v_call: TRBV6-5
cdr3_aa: CASGTRGTEAFF

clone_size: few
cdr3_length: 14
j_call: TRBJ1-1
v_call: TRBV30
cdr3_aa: CAWSVFLEIGEAFF

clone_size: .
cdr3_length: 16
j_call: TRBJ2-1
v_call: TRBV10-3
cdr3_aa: CAISESIAGVTNEQFF

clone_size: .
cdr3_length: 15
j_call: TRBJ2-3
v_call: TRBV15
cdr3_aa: CATSREAGGGDTQYF

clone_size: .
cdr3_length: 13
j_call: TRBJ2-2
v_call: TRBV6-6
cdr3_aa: CASSLQGAGELFF

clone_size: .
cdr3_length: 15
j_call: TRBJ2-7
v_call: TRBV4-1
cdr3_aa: CASSPRDRVSYEQYF

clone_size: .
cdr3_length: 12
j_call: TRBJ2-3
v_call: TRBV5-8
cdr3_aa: CAGPTQTDTQYF

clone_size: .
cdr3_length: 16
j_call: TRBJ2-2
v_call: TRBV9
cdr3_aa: CASSVGSQPGTGELFF

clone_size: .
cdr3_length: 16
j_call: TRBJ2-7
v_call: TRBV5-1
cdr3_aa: CASSLQGSYQTYEQYF

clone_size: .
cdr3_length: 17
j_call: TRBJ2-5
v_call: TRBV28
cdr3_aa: CASSLTAFALAQETQYF

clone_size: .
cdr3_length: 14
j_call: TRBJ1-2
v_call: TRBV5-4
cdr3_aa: CASSLTGGTPGYTF

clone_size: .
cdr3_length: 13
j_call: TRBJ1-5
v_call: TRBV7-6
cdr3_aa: CASSFGGNQPQHF

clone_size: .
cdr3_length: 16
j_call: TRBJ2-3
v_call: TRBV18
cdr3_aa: CASSPQRGQFTDTQYF

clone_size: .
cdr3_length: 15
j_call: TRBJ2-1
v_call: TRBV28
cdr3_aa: CASSPPYRGGNEQFF

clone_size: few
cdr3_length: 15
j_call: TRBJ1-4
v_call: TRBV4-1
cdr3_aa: CASSSKTLTNEKLFF

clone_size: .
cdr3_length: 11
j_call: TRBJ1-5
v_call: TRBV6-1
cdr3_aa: CASRTNQPQHF

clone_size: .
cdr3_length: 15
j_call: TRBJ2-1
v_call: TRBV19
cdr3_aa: CASSVGQSSYNEQFF

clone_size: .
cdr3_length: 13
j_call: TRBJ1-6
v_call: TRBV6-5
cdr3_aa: CASRVLPGSPLHF

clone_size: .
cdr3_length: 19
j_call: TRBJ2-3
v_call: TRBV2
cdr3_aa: CASSDPLDRGEASTDTQYF

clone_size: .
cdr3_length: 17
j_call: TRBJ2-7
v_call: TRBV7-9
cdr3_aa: CSSSRPPGLAGDYEQYF

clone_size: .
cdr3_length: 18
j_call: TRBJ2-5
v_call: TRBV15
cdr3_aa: CATSSANRLAGRVETQYF